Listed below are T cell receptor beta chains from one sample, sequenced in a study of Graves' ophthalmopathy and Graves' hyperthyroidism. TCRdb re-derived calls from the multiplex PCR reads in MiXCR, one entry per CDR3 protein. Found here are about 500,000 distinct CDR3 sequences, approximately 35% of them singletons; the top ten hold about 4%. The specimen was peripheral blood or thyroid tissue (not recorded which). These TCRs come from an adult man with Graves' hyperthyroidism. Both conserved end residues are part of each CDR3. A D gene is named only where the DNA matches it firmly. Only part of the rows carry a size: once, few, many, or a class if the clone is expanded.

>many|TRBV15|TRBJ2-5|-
CATSRDVANGETQYF
TGTGCCACCAGCAGAGATGTGGCGAACGGGGAGACCCAGTACTTC
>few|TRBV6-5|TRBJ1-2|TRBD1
CASRVTGAGYTF
TGTGCCAGCAGGGTGACAGGGGCCGGCTACACCTTC
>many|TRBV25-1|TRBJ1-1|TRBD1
CASSALSQGANTEAFF
TGTGCCAGCAGTGCGTTATCACAGGGGGCGAACACTGAAGCTTTCTTT
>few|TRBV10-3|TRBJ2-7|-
CAISDRGYEQYF
TGTGCCATCAGTGATCGGGGGTACGAGCAGTACTTC
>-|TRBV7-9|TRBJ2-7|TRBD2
CASSFLAGAFNEQYF
TGTGCCAGCAGCTTCCTAGCGGGGGCTTTCAATGAGCAGTACTTC
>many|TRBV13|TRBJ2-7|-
CASSQRAVTYEQYF
TGTGCCAGCAGCCAGCGGGCAGTTACCTACGAGCAGTACTTC
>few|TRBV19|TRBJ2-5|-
CASSIVAEETQYF
TGTGCCAGTAGTATAGTGGCGGAAGAGACCCAGTACTTC
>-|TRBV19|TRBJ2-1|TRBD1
CASSITDRENEQFF
TGTGCCAGTAGTATAACGGACAGGGAGAATGAGCAGTTCTTC
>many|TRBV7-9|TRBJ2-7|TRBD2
CASSLVWEGRLGEQYF
TGTGCCAGCAGCTTAGTATGGGAGGGCCGGTTGGGCGAGCAGTACTTC
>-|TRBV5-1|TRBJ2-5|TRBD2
CASSSLSGGTQYF
TGCGCCAGCAGCTCACTGAGCGGGGGGACCCAGTACTTC
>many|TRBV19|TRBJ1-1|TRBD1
CASSILTGMDEAFF
TGTGCCAGTAGTATCTTGACAGGGATGGATGAAGCTTTCTTT
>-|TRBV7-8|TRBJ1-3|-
CASSLVQGIIAGNTIYF
TGTGCCAGCAGCTTAGTGCAGGGGATAATAGCTGGAAACACCATATATTTT
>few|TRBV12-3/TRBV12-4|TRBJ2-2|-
CASSPRQDLENTGELFF
TGTGCCAGCAGTCCCAGACAGGACCTCGAGAACACCGGGGAGCTGTTTTTT
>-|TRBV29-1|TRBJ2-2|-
CSVRQLFF
TGCAGCGTTAGGCAGCTGTTTTTT
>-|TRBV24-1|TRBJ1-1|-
CATSEDTGVSTEAFF
TGTGCCACCAGTGAGGATACGGGGGTAAGCACTGAAGCCTTCTTT
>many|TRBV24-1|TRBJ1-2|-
CATSGPPHYGYTF
TGTGCCACCAGTGGGCCACCCCACTATGGCTACACCTTC
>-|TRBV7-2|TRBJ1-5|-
CASMGENSNQPQHF
TGTGCCAGCATGGGGGAGAATAGCAATCAGCCCCAGCATTTT
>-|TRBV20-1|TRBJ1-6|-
CSAQGPSPYNSPLHF
TGCAGTGCCCAGGGACCCAGCCCCTATAATTCACCCCTCCACTTT
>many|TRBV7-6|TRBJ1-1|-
CASSLLAGMNTEAFF
TGTGCCAGCAGCTTACTCGCAGGGATGAACACTGAAGCTTTCTTT
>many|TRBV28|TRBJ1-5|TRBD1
CASSLRKGASRQPQHF
TGTGCCAGCAGTTTAAGGAAGGGGGCCTCGCGTCAGCCCCAGCATTTT
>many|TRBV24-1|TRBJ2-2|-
CATSETNANTGELFF
TGTGCCACCAGTGAGACAAACGCGAACACCGGGGAGCTGTTTTTT
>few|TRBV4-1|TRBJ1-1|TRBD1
CASSLQDRGNTEAFF
TGCGCCAGCAGCCTTCAGGACAGGGGGAACACTGAAGCTTTCTTT
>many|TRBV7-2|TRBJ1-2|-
CASSLGPGGYTF
TGTGCCAGCAGCTTAGGCCCTGGTGGCTACACCTTC
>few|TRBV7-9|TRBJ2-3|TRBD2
CASSALAGEVTDTQYF
TGTGCCAGCAGCGCACTAGCGGGAGAGGTCACAGATACGCAGTATTTT
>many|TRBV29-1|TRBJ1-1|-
CSVKGPVNTEAFF
TGCAGCGTTAAGGGCCCGGTTAACACTGAAGCTTTCTTT
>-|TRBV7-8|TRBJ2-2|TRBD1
CASKSRQGAGELFF
TGTGCCAGCAAATCACGACAGGGGGCCGGGGAGCTGTTTTTT
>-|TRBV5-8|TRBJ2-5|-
CASSLTGRNQPQYF
TGTGCCAGCAGCTTGACAGGACGCAATCAGCCCCAGTACTTC
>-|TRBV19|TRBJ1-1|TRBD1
CASSSWTGGLTEAFF
TGTGCCAGTAGTTCTTGGACAGGGGGACTCACTGAAGCTTTCTTT
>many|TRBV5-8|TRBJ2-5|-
CASSPGSWEETQYF
TGTGCCAGCAGCCCGGGGTCCTGGGAAGAGACCCAGTACTTC
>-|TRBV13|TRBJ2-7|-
CASSVGLPSLYEQYF
TGTGCCAGCAGTGTTGGACTACCATCCCTTTACGAGCAGTACTTC
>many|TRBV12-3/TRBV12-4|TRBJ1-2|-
CASSLDGHLNYGYTF
TGTGCCAGCAGTTTAGACGGACACTTAAACTATGGCTACACCTTC
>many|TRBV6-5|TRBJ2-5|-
CASNERGVNQETQYF
TGTGCCAGCAATGAGCGCGGAGTGAACCAAGAGACCCAGTACTTC
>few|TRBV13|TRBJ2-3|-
CASSLAVVDTQYF
TGTGCCAGCAGCTTAGCCGTGGTGGATACGCAGTATTTT
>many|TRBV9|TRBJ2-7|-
CASGLGPYDYEQYF
TGTGCCAGCGGGCTGGGGCCGTATGACTACGAGCAGTACTTC
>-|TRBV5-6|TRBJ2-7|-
CASSPRQDNQPQQYF
TGTGCCAGCAGCCCCCGACAGGACAATCAGCCCCAGCAGTACTTC
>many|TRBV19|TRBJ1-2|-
CASSIGWSGDYTF
TGTGCCAGTAGTATCGGTTGGTCCGGAGACTACACCTTC
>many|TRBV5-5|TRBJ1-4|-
CASSFFGQPNEKLFF
TGTGCCAGCAGCTTTTTCGGGCAGCCCAATGAAAAACTGTTTTTT
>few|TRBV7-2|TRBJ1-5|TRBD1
CASSAKGANQPQHF
TGTGCCAGCAGCGCCAAGGGGGCGAATCAGCCCCAGCATTTT
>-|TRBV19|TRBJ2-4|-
CASMSERAKNIQYF
TGTGCCAGTATGTCGGAGCGGGCCAAAAACATTCAGTACTTC
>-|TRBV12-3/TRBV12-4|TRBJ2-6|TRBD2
CASSFRPRLALYSGANVLTF
TGTGCCAGCAGTTTCCGGCCAAGACTAGCTCTTTACTCTGGGGCCAACGTCCTGACTTTC
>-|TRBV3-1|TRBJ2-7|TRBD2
CASSPRAGGPVEQYF
TGTGCCAGCAGCCCCCGGGCGGGAGGGCCGGTCGAGCAGTACTTC
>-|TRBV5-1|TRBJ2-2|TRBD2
CASSSEVGGVPGELFF
TGCGCCAGCAGCTCCGAAGTGGGGGGGGTACCCGGGGAGCTGTTTTTT
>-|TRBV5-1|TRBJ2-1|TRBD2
CASSLSLAGGGSTYNEQFF
TGCGCCAGCAGCTTGTCCTTAGCGGGAGGGGGATCGACCTACAATGAGCAGTTCTTC
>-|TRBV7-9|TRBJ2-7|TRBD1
CASSLFLGDRGYEQYF
TGTGCCAGCAGCTTATTCCTCGGGGACAGGGGCTACGAGCAGTACTTC
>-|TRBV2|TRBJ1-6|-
CASSDAGEGPLHF
TGTGCCAGCAGTGACGCGGGTGAAGGACCCCTCCACTTT
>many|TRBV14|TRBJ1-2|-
CASSQSRLGRARFSNGYTF
TGTGCCAGCAGCCAAAGCAGACTTGGGAGGGCGCGGTTCTCGAATGGCTACACCTTC
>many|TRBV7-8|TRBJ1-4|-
CASSLAPMAKLFF
TGTGCCAGCAGCTTAGCGCCAATGGCCAAACTGTTTTTT
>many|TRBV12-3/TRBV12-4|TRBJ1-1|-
CASSFWRNGAFF
TGTGCCAGCAGTTTCTGGAGAAACGGAGCTTTCTTT
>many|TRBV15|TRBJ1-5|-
CATSREQGPEQPQHF
TGTGCCACCAGCAGAGAACAGGGCCCGGAGCAGCCCCAGCATTTT
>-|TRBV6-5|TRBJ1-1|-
CASSYFNGGPEAFF
TGTGCCAGCAGTTACTTCAATGGGGGGCCTGAAGCTTTCTTT
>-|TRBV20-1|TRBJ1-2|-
CSASSREGYTF
TGCAGTGCTAGCAGCAGGGAGGGCTACACCTTC
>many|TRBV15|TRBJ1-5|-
CATSGLNQPQHF
TGTGCCACCAGCGGGCTTAATCAGCCCCAGCATTTT